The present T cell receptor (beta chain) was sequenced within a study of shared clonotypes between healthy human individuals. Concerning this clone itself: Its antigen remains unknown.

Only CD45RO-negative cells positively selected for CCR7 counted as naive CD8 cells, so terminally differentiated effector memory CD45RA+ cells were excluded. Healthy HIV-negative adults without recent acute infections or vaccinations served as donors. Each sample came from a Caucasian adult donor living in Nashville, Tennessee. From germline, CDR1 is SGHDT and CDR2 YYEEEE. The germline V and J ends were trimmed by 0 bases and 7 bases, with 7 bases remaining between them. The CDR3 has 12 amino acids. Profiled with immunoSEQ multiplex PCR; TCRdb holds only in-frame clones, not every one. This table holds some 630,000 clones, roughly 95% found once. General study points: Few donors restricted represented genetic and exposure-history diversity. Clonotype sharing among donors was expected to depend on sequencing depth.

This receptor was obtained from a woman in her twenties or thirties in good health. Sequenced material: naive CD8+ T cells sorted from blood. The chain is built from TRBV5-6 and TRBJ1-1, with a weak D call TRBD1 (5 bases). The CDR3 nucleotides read TGTGCCAGCAGCTTGGCCCAGGGTGAAGCTTTCTTT. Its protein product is CASSLAQGEAFF.